The rows below give T cell receptor beta chains drawn from one sample of a study of blood T cell repertoires in COVID-19. Profiled with immunoSEQ multiplex PCR; TCRdb holds only in-frame clones, not every one. The sample lists 300,000 to 400,000 clones, 85% occurring once. Specimen: PBMCs or T cells enriched from blood (not recorded which). These receptor sequences come from a woman between 25 and 40 years old who had been exposed to COVID-19. CDR3s include the opening cysteine and the closing phenylalanine or tryptophan. A D gene is named only where the DNA matches it firmly. The size field is filled for only some rows; it gives once, few, many or a size class.

abundance,j_gene,d_gene,v_gene,CDR3nt,CDR3aa
.,TRBJ1-2,.,TRBV2,TGTGCCAGCAGTGAAAGCGACTGGGGGCCTGGCTACACCTTC,CASSESDWGPGYTF
.,TRBJ2-2,TRBD1,TRBV7-3,TGTGCCAGCAGCTCTGGACAGGGGTACACCGGGGAGCTGTTTTTT,CASSSGQGYTGELFF
.,TRBJ2-7,TRBD2,TRBV7-8,TGTGCCAGCAGCTTAAAGTCTCTGCGGGAGGGCCCTCGGGAGCAGTACTTC,CASSLKSLREGPREQYF
.,TRBJ2-7,.,TRBV6-5,TGTGCCAGCAGGTCAGGGGGGAGCTCCTACGAGCAGTACTTC,CASRSGGSSYEQYF
.,TRBJ2-1,.,TRBV29-1,TGCAGCGTTGAAGATGGGGGCGGATTAGAAGAGCAGTTCTTC,CSVEDGGGLEEQFF
.,TRBJ1-1,TRBD1,TRBV5-1,TGCGCCAGCAGCTTTGGACAGGGGGCATGGTCTGAAGCTTTCTTT,CASSFGQGAWSEAFF
.,TRBJ1-1,TRBD1,TRBV19,TGTGCCAGTAAGGGCAGGACAGGGGTCGACACTGAAGCTTTCTTT,CASKGRTGVDTEAFF
.,TRBJ1-2,.,TRBV7-9,TGTGCCAGCAGCTCGGACATTATCTATGGCTACACCTTC,CASSSDIIYGYTF
.,TRBJ1-5,.,TRBV6-5,TGTGCCAGCGATGGACAGTGGAATCAGCCCCAGCATTTT,CASDGQWNQPQHF
.,TRBJ1-5,TRBD1,TRBV6-1,TGTGCCAGCAGTGAAGCGGGGACAGGGGGCCAGCCCCAGCATTTT,CASSEAGTGGQPQHF
.,TRBJ1-1,TRBD1,TRBV5-1,TGCGCCAGCCGATGGACAGGGCGGAACACTGAAGCTTTCTTT,CASRWTGRNTEAFF
.,TRBJ2-5,TRBD2,TRBV5-1,TGCGCCAGCAGCTTGGGAAGCCTAGCGGGGGCACAAGAGACCCAGTACTTC,CASSLGSLAGAQETQYF
.,TRBJ2-7,.,TRBV20-1,TGCAGTGCTAGTCACCGAGGGACCTACGAGCAGTACTTC,CSASHRGTYEQYF
once,TRBJ2-3,TRBD2,TRBV7-7,TGTGCTAGCAGCCAGTCGGGACTAGCGGGGGGGTTAGATACGCAGTATTTT,CASSQSGLAGGLDTQYF
.,TRBJ2-1,.,TRBV30,TGTGCCTGGAGTGTACAGCGCGGACTAAGCTCCTACAATGAGCAGTTCTTC,CAWSVQRGLSSYNEQFF
many,TRBJ2-1,TRBD2,TRBV10-2,TGCGCCAGCAGCGGGGGGAGTCTCGAGCAGTTCTTC,CASSGGSLEQFF
.,TRBJ2-1,.,TRBV9,TGTGCCAGCAGCTTAACAGGATCCTCCTACAATGAGCAGTTCTTC,CASSLTGSSYNEQFF
.,TRBJ2-7,TRBD1,TRBV12-3/TRBV12-4,TGTGCCAGCAGTATTGGACAGGGGGACGGGCAGTACTTC,CASSIGQGDGQYF
.,TRBJ1-4,TRBD1,TRBV19,TGTGCCAGTAGCACTACAGGGGGCGCGCGAAAACTGTTTTTT,CASSTTGGARKLFF
.,TRBJ2-5,.,TRBV19,TGTGCCAGTAGTATTTCGAGGGAGGTCGAGACCCAGTACTTC,CASSISREVETQYF
.,TRBJ2-5,TRBD2,TRBV5-1,TGCGCCAGCAGTAGGGATAGCGGGCAAGAGACCCAGTACTTC,CASSRDSGQETQYF
.,TRBJ2-7,.,TRBV28,TGTGCCAGCAGTTTCGAGGTTGAGCAGTACTTC,CASSFEVEQYF
.,TRBJ2-1,.,TRBV28,TGTGCCAGCAGAAACCAAGGGGATGAGCAGTTCTTC,CASRNQGDEQFF
.,TRBJ2-7,TRBD1,TRBV4-2,TGTGCCAGCAGCCAAGGAGCAGGACAGGGTAAAGGCGAGCAGTACTTC,CASSQGAGQGKGEQYF
.,TRBJ1-4,.,TRBV29-1,TGCAGCGTCACCGGGGGGGCGTCAAATGAAAAACTGTTTTTT,CSVTGGASNEKLFF
.,TRBJ1-1,.,TRBV24-1,TGTGCCACCAGTGATGCAGCAGGGAACACTGAAGCTTTCTTT,CATSDAAGNTEAFF
once,TRBJ2-7,.,TRBV5-1,TGCGCCAGCAGCTTGGTTCCGGGGGAACCCTACGAGCAGTACTTC,CASSLVPGEPYEQYF
.,TRBJ2-1,TRBD1,TRBV19,TGTGCCACCGGACGGGGACAGAGAACTCATGAGCAGTTCTTC,CATGRGQRTHEQFF
.,TRBJ1-2,TRBD1,TRBV6-5,TGTGCCAGCAGTCCATATGACAGGGAGGATGGCTACACCTTC,CASSPYDREDGYTF
.,TRBJ1-1,TRBD1,TRBV4-2,TGTGCCAGCAGCCAACTGGGGACAGGGGGCTGGAACACTGAAGCTTTCTTT,CASSQLGTGGWNTEAFF
once,TRBJ2-7,.,TRBV18,TGTGCCAGCTCACCACCTTCGGACATCGCCTACGAGCAGTACTTC,CASSPPSDIAYEQYF
.,TRBJ1-5,.,TRBV9,TGTGCCAGCAGCCCATGGACAGTTAGCTTCAATCAGCCCCAGCATTTT,CASSPWTVSFNQPQHF
.,TRBJ2-7,TRBD2,TRBV28,TGTGCCAGCATCCCGGGACTAGCGGGGGGCGGGCAGTACTTC,CASIPGLAGGGQYF
few,TRBJ2-7,TRBD1,TRBV10-3,TGTGCCATCAGGATGGACAGGGAGTTGTACGAGCAGTACTTC,CAIRMDRELYEQYF
.,TRBJ2-6,.,TRBV5-5,TGTGCCAGCATAGAAACCTCTGGGGCCAACGTCCTGACTTTC,CASIETSGANVLTF
.,TRBJ2-1,.,TRBV25-1,TGTGCCAGCAGTGAACCTTTCGGGGGACCCTACAATGAGCAGTTCTTC,CASSEPFGGPYNEQFF
.,TRBJ2-7,.,TRBV11-2,TGTGCCAGCAGCTTAGGAGTTTACGAGCAGTACTTC,CASSLGVYEQYF
.,TRBJ2-1,.,TRBV5-1,TGCGCCAGCAGCCTGGCCCCCGCGGGGAATGAGCAGTTCTTC,CASSLAPAGNEQFF
.,TRBJ1-3,.,TRBV19,TGTGCCAGTAGAGAAGCGGGAGTCTCTGGAAACACCATATATTTT,CASREAGVSGNTIYF
.,TRBJ1-6,.,TRBV7-2,TGTGCCAGCAGCTTAGACAGGGCGTCTCGGACCCTCCACTTT,CASSLDRASRTLHF
.,TRBJ1-6,TRBD1,TRBV28,TGTGCCAGCAGTTTGGGGACAGGGGGAAATTCACCCCTCCACTTT,CASSLGTGGNSPLHF
once,TRBJ2-6,.,TRBV5-1,TGCGCCAGCAGCTTGGGTTCTGGGCGTCCCCCTGGGGCCAACGTCCTGACTTTC,CASSLGSGRPPGANVLTF
.,TRBJ2-7,.,TRBV7-2,TGTGCCAGCAGTGCTCGTGGGGGACTCCCACTCTCCTACGAGCAGTACTTC,CASSARGGLPLSYEQYF
.,TRBJ2-1,.,TRBV28,TGTGCCAGCAGTTTAGCCGCCATTTTTTACGGGCAGTTCTTC,CASSLAAIFYGQFF
.,TRBJ2-1,TRBD2,TRBV5-1,TGCGCCAGCCCGGGCCCTAGCGGGAGGGCAAATGAGCAGTTCTTC,CASPGPSGRANEQFF
.,TRBJ1-5,TRBD1,TRBV30,TGTGCCTGGAGTGTAGGGACAGAGGGTCAGCCCCAGCATTTT,CAWSVGTEGQPQHF
.,TRBJ1-5,TRBD1,TRBV5-8,TGTGCCAGTCAGGGACAGGCAGGGCCCCAGCATTTT,CASQGQAGPQHF
.,TRBJ2-7,TRBD1,TRBV7-6,TGTGCCAGCAGCCCCTCTTCCTCCGGGACAGGGGTCGGATACTTC,CASSPSSSGTGVGYF
.,TRBJ2-5,TRBD1,TRBV28,TGTGCCAGCAGTCCGAACAGGGGGATGGGAGAGACCCAGTACTTC,CASSPNRGMGETQYF
.,TRBJ2-3,TRBD1,TRBV5-6,TGTGCCAGCAGTAACGTTAGGCTCCTACAGGGGGATACGCAGTATTTT,CASSNVRLLQGDTQYF
.,TRBJ1-1,.,TRBV7-3,TGTGCCAGCAGCTTTAACAGCAACACTGAAGCTTTCTTT,CASSFNSNTEAFF
.,TRBJ2-7,TRBD2,TRBV28,TGTGCCAGCAGGTCCCTCCGGGACTATCTTTGGGGAGAGCAGTACTTC,CASRSLRDYLWGEQYF
few,TRBJ1-1,TRBD1,TRBV9,TGTGCCAGCAGCGTGCTGGAGTCAGGGGGAGGAAGGGCTTTCTTT,CASSVLESGGGRAFF
.,TRBJ2-1,TRBD1,TRBV6-4,TGTGCCAGCCTTAGCAGGGGGAAGGACAATGAGCAGTTCTTC,CASLSRGKDNEQFF
.,TRBJ2-1,TRBD2,TRBV5-1,TGCGCCAGCAGCGGGACTAGCTCCTACAATGAGCAGTTCTTC,CASSGTSSYNEQFF
.,TRBJ2-5,TRBD2,TRBV5-4,TGTGCCAGCAGCCATGGACTAAGCGGGAGGGCCGGGACCCAGTACTTC,CASSHGLSGRAGTQYF
once,TRBJ1-2,TRBD1,TRBV4-1,TGCGCCAGCAGCCAAGCCCCCGGGACAGGGAACTATGGCTACACCTTC,CASSQAPGTGNYGYTF
.,TRBJ2-1,TRBD1,TRBV5-1,TGCGCCAGCAGCTCCCTCGGGACAGGGAATGAGCAGTTCTTC,CASSSLGTGNEQFF
.,TRBJ1-2,.,TRBV6-5,TGTGCCAGCAGTCCGTCCGACTATGGCTACACCTTC,CASSPSDYGYTF
few,TRBJ1-3,.,TRBV5-1,TGCGCCAGCACTTTTGGGGGGTCTGGAAACACCATATATTTT,CASTFGGSGNTIYF